The 15 T cell receptor beta chains in this list originate from one sample, sequenced in a study of CD8+CD57+ T cells in acquired aplastic anemia. For CDR3 and TCR beta VDJ profiling, genomic DNA was the template used. Via MiXCR, TCRdb re-called the reads, giving one row per CDR3 protein. Among 200,000 to 250,000 distinct CDR3 sequences listed, 34% were seen once. Sequencing used sorted CD4+, CD8+, or CD8+CD57+ T cells (not recorded which) from PBMCs. All receptors come from a human donor in good health, serving as a control.

This clonotype has more than one count but fewer than ten. This CDR3 fails to terminate in the conserved phenylalanine or tryptophan, so it likely reflects a read error. The DNA is left out, because the CDR3 cannot be placed on it with certainty; the CDR3 is given as TCRdb lists it. V is TRBV7-8 and J is TRBJ1-3; no DNA check was done on the table's D call, TRBD1. CDR1 is SGHVS and CDR2 is FQNEAQ in the germline V gene. The CDR3 is 8 amino acids long, termini counted. This chain's CDR3 is CASSSTGY.

The rearrangement links TRBV11-2 to TRBJ2-7; 8 bases map to TRBD1. The V and J ends lost 5 bases and 5 bases, in that order; junction bases with no gene match: 5. The CDR3 contains 13 residues. The germline V gene encodes CDR1 SGHAT and CDR2 FQNNGV. The CDR3 loop reads CASSRTGRNEQYF. The CDR3, as DNA: TGTGCCAGCAGCAGGACAGGGCGGAACGAGCAGTACTTC.

This clonotype occurred many times. The rearrangement uses TRBV5-1 and TRBJ1-1, with D unclear. CDR1 SGHRS and CDR2 YFSETQ come from the germline V gene. CDR3 length equals 15 residues. V gave up 1 base and J gave up 4 bases, with 14 bases separating them. The CDR3 nucleotides read TGCGCCAGCAGCTTGTCCGCGATTATGGCCACTGAAGCTTTCTTT. Translating it yields CASSLSAIMATEAFF.

As concerns this clonotype: A read error may explain this, as a much larger clone is one base away. This CDR3 is missing its conserved last phenylalanine or tryptophan, likely due to a read error. V usage is TRBV20-1 and J usage is TRBJ2-7; a possible D gene is TRBD2 (5 bases). Germline V lookup: CDR1 DFQATT, CDR2 SNEGSKA (reference sequence). The CDR3 length is 12 residues. V lost 3 bases and J 5 bases, leaving 11 bases between the germline ends. CDR3: CSASRYGDEQYL. The CDR3 coding sequence is TGCAGTGCTAGTAGGTACGGGGACGAGCAGTACCTC.

This clonotype has ten or more counts. The chain has TRBV5-1 and TRBJ2-3; 15 bases are shared with TRBD2. Germline lookup yields CDR1 SGHRS and CDR2 YFSETQ. With V trimmed by 3 bases and J by 5 bases, 4 bases remained unmatched. This CDR3 region has 16 residues. The CDR3 is CASSSGLAGGLDTQYF. The CDR3 coding sequence is TGCGCCAGCAGCTCTGGACTAGCGGGAGGGTTAGATACGCAGTATTTT. Based on the CDR3 plus reference TRBV5-1 and TRBJ2-3, the full variable domain is KAGVTQTPRYLIKTRGQQVTLSCSPISGHRSVSWYQQTPGQGLQFLFEYFSETQRNKGNFPGRFSGRQFSNSRSEMNVSTLELGDSALYLCASSSGLAGGLDTQYFGPGTRLTVL.

This clonotype was observed many times. The CDR3 loop reads CASSKGVANTEAFF. The CDR3 nucleotides read TGTGCCAGCAGTAAGGGTGTGGCGAACACTGAAGCTTTCTTT. The chain employs TRBV6-1 and TRBJ1-1; no definite D call. V gave up 5 bases and J gave up 1 base, with 11 bases separating them. CDR1 and CDR2 (germline): MNHNS, SASEGT. There are 14 residues in the CDR3.

This rearrangement joins TRBV2 to TRBJ1-2; no reliable D call. Trimming pared 8 bases from V and 7 bases from J, leaving 14 bases between. Germline loops: CDR1 SNHLY, CDR2 FYNNEI. There are 12 residues in the CDR3. The CDR3 DNA reads TGTGCCAGCCTAGAGTGGGGAGTTGGCTACACCTTC. Its protein product is CASLEWGVGYTF.

About this clonotype: This likely comes from a read error, as the CDR3 has no conserved phenylalanine or tryptophan at its end. This chain joins TRBV24-1 and TRBJ1-5; the match to TRBD1 covers 9 bases. The germline gives CDR1 KGHDR, CDR2 SFDVKD. CDR3 size: 16 residues. CDR3 DNA sequence: TGTGCCACCAGTGATCCTCGGACAGGGGATAATCAGTCCCAGCATCTT. Protein product: CATSDPRTGDNQSQHL.

J is TRBJ2-5 and V is TRBV5-4; 7 nucleotides match TRBD2. Germline CDR1 SGHNT, CDR2 YYREEE (reference sequence). The CDR3 has 15 residues. Trimming removed 1 base from V and 4 bases from J; junction bases left unmatched: 7. The CDR3 sequence: CASSLSSGDRETQYF. Here the CDR3 DNA reads TGTGCCAGCAGCTTGTCTAGCGGAGATCGAGAGACCCAGTACTTC. Using reference TRBV5-4 and TRBJ2-5 for the parts outside the CDR3, the full variable domain is ETGVTQSPTHLIKTRGQQVTLRCSSQSGHNTVSWYQQALGQGPQFIFQYYREEENGRGNFPPRFSGLQFPNYSSELNVNALELDDSALYLCASSLSSGDRETQYFGPGTRLLVL.

The chain is built from TRBV5-1 and TRBJ2-1; 8 bases fit TRBD2. In germline, CDR1 is SGHRS, CDR2 YFSETQ. This CDR3 spans 15 amino acids. V gave up 2 bases and J gave up 7 bases; unmatched junction bases: 8. CDR3 nucleotides: TGCGCCAGCAGCTTTGGAGCGGGAGTTCGAAATGAGCAGTTCTTC. This encodes CASSFGAGVRNEQFF.

Ten or more counts support this clonotype. The chain links TRBV10-3 to TRBJ1-1; TRBD1 might be the D (5 bases). Between the trimmed V and J ends, which lost 4 bases and 6 bases, there was a span of 12 bases. Per germline, CDR1 ENHRY and CDR2 SYGVKD. The CDR3 sequence is 13 residues long. CDR3 nucleotide sequence: TGTGCCATCAGTGTGTCGGGGGAGGCTGAAGCTTTCTTT. It encodes CAISVSGEAEAFF.

This clonotype was seen more than once but under ten times. A much larger clone differs from this one at a single base, so this may be a read error. V usage is TRBV7-3 and J usage is TRBJ1-1; D gene ambiguous. Trimming shortened V by 3 bases and J by 4 bases, and 9 bases separated the two germline ends. Germline V gives CDR1 SGHTA, CDR2 FQGTGA. The CDR3 extends over 13 amino acids. The CDR3 coding sequence is TGTGCCAGCAGCTTTACGACTGGCACTGAAGCTTTCTTT. It codes for CASSFTTGTEAFF.

There are many counts of this clonotype. The chain is built from TRBV7-9 and TRBJ2-3; 9 bases are a match to TRBD2. The CDR3 spans 16 residues. Germline CDR1 is SEHNR and CDR2 is FQNEAQ (reference sequence). The ends lost 6 bases at V and 0 bases at J; junction bases unmatched: 7. The CDR3 loop is CASSKRGVTSTDTQYF. In DNA, the CDR3 is TGTGCCAGCAGTAAGCGGGGGGTTACTAGCACAGATACGCAGTATTTT.

This clonotype has only a few counts. V is TRBV6-4 and J is TRBJ2-7; 12 bases fit TRBD2. V shed 0 bases, J shed 5 bases, and the junction held 11 bases outside the gene matches. CDR3 size: 18 residues. Germline V gene lookup returns CDR1 MRHNA and CDR2 SNTAGT. CDR3 DNA sequence: TGTGCCAGCAGTGACTCCCGCGGACTAGCGGGACCCGGCAACGAGCAGTACTTC. Its protein is CASSDSRGLAGPGNEQYF.

The chain links TRBV19 to TRBJ1-1, with D possibly matching TRBD1 (6 bases). CDR1 and CDR2 (germline): LNHDA, SQIVND (reference sequence). Trimming stripped 3 bases from V and 1 base from J, with 18 bases between. The CDR3 length is 17 residues. The CDR3 sequence: CASSMRGGSSANTEAFF. CDR3 DNA sequence: TGTGCCAGTAGTATGCGGGGGGGCTCCTCGGCGAACACTGAAGCTTTCTTT. The variable domain in full, with the rest retrieved from reference TRBV19 and TRBJ1-1, is DGGITQSPKYLFRKEGQNVTLSCEQNLNHDAMYWYRQDPGQGLRLIYYSQIVNDFQKGDIAEGYSVSREKKESFPLTVTSAQKNPTAFYLCASSMRGGSSANTEAFFGQGTRLTVV.